Below are 4 T cell receptor beta chains sequenced from a single sample in a study of CD4 and CD8 cells across lung adenocarcinoma regions. One entry per CDR3 protein, called by TCRdb with MiXCR from the PCR reads. The sample has approximately 19,000 distinct CDR3 sequences, approximately 49% seen once. The source material was CD8+ T cells from the center of a lung tumor. Every receptor here comes from a female donor with lung adenocarcinoma. The CD4 and CD8 labels of this study may be unreliable.

The chain combines TRBV6-1 with TRBJ1-2, with unresolved D. The CDR3 consists of 14 residues. CDR1 and CDR2 from the germline V gene are MNHNS and SASEGT. V was shortened by 1 base and J by 4 bases, with 10 bases between the two germline ends. The CDR3 loop is CASSEGPPSYGYTF. In DNA, the CDR3 is TGTGCCAGCAGTGAAGGCCCCCCTTCCTATGGCTACACCTTC.

This clonotype has ten or more counts. J is TRBJ2-1 and V is TRBV10-1, with 10 bases identical to TRBD2. CDR3 size: 15 residues. Germline V gene lookup returns CDR1 WNHNN and CDR2 SYGVQD (reference sequence). V trimming: 9 bases; J trimming: 4 bases; junction bases outside the gene matches: 9. This CDR3 is CARSVLAGSYNEQFF. The CDR3 DNA reads TGCGCCAGGAGCGTACTAGCGGGATCGTACAATGAGCAGTTCTTC.

Concerning this clonotype: Compared with germline, one end of the junction differs, possibly owing to a read error. The chain joins TRBV10-3 to TRBJ2-3; D might be TRBD1 or TRBD2, each matching 5 bases. This CDR3 is built from 15 residues. The V gene's germline CDR1 is ENHRY and CDR2 SYGVKD. CDR3 residues: CAIGEGLGAVNTQYF. CDR3 coding DNA: TGTGCCATCGGTGAGGGGCTGGGAGCCGTAAATACGCAGTACTTT.

This clonotype has a count of ten or more. The chain joins TRBV30 to TRBJ2-5; TRBD2 might be the D (6 bases). This CDR3 has 16 residues. In germline, CDR1 is GTSNPN, CDR2 SVGIG (reference sequence). V shed 1 base and J shed 2 bases, with 17 bases lying between them. CDR3 DNA: TGTGCCTGGAGTGCCCCCAGGGAGGTAGGACAAGAGACCCAGTACTTC. Its translation is CAWSAPREVGQETQYF.